This TCR beta chain derives from a study of T-cell memory formation after mild COVID-19. Overall study findings and caveats: Contracting clones from day 15 to 85 showed balanced CD4/CD8; later expanders favored CD4+. Specificity for SARS-CoV-2 was not confirmed among the second-wave clones peaking on day 37.

CDR3 length: 13 residues. With 5 bases removed from V and 7 bases from J, the gap between germline ends came to 11 bases. Germline CDR1 reads SEHNR; CDR2 reads FQNEAQ (reference sequence). Researchers used 5'RACE with constant-segment primers to make TCR alpha and TCR beta cDNA libraries that carry sample barcodes and UMIs. TCRdb reanalysed the 5' RACE reads using MiXCR and keeps one entry per CDR3 protein. In the table there are hundreds of thousands of distinct CDR3 sequences, over 15% of which are singletons. This clonotype was found a few times. What it recognizes is unknown. Material for sequencing was PBMCs or a T cell subset sorted from them (not recorded which). The TCR sequence derives from an adult woman who had mild COVID-19 (a few samples of this study predate the infection). Cell type and time point are not known. The J gene is TRBJ2-2, the V gene TRBV7-9; D is possibly TRBD1 (6 bases). CDR3 sequence: CASSPGARGELFF. As DNA, the CDR3 is TGTGCCAGCAGCCCAGGGGCGCGCGGGGAGCTGTTTTTT.